These 23 T cell receptor beta chains were all obtained from the same sample, sequenced in a study of Ad26.COV2.S vaccination and SARS-CoV-2 variants. The treatment denotes: roughly 20 received Ad26.COV2.S at low or high dose, single or two shots; several received placebo; per-sample allocation not given. Samples came from day 63 after the first vaccine or placebo injection. TCRdb keeps only in-frame clones here, not all; method: immunoSEQ multiplex PCR. The sample lists under 300,000 clones; around 90% were seen once. This specimen consisted of peripheral blood, obtained in a trial of Ad26.COV2.S vaccine versus placebo. The receptors shown here come from a person aged 18 to 59 who received the Ad26.COV2.S COVID-19 vaccine or a placebo.

This clone was observed once. The J gene is TRBJ2-7, the V gene TRBV6-5; TRBD2 agrees at 9 bases. This CDR3 region has 14 residues. In germline, CDR1 is MNHEY, CDR2 SVGAGI. J lost 6 bases, V lost 3 bases, and 6 bases had no gene match. The CDR3 DNA reads TGTGCCAGCAGTTATGGCGGGGGGGCGGTCGAGCAGTACTTC. Residues: CASSYGGGAVEQYF.

CDR3 amino acids: CASALDGGSQPQHF. In DNA form, the CDR3 reads TGTGCCAGCGCCCTGGACGGGGGCAGTCAGCCCCAGCATTTT. The chain couples TRBV9 to TRBJ1-5, with TRBD1 as a possible D gene (6 bases). V was cut by 7 bases and J by 6 bases, with 17 bases left in between. The CDR3 length is 14 residues. The V gene's germline CDR1 is SGDLS and CDR2 YYNGEE.

The table lists this clone with a few counts. The chain uses TRBV7-6 and TRBJ1-6; D gene uncertain. The V gene lost 0 bases and the J gene lost 3 bases, with 6 bases spanning the gap. The CDR3 consists of 15 residues. Germline assignment: CDR1 SGHVS and CDR2 FNYEAQ. CDR3 DNA sequence: TGTGCCAGCAGCTTAGCGTCAAACTATAATTCACCCCTCCACTTT. It translates to CASSLASNYNSPLHF.

The gene calls are TRBV7-2 and TRBJ2-7, with 8 bases aligning to TRBD2. The germline gives CDR1 SGHTA, CDR2 FQGNSA. Losses at the gene ends were 1 base for V and 4 bases for J; bases not matched to a gene: 15. The CDR3 contains 18 residues. The DNA of the CDR3 is TGTGCCAGCAGCTTAGTAGATATGGGGGCTAGCGGGCCTTACGAGCAGTACGTC. As protein: CASSLVDMGASGPYEQYV.

Notes on this clone: The identical CDR3 is also encoded by other nucleotide sequences in the sample. The gene calls are TRBV12-3 or TRBV12-4 and TRBJ2-1; 7 positions match TRBD2. The CDR3 runs 13 residues. The V and J ends lost 3 bases and 4 bases, in that order; junction bases with no gene match: 0. CDR3 in amino acids: CASSFSGYNEQFF. DNA for the CDR3: TGTGCCAGCAGTTTTAGCGGGTACAATGAGCAGTTCTTC.

The chain is built from TRBV18 and TRBJ2-3; D is possibly TRBD2 (6 bases). V was clipped by 1 base and J by 0 bases, with 11 bases between them. In germline, CDR1 is KGHSH, CDR2 LQKENI. The CDR3 is made up of 16 amino acids. Here the CDR3 DNA reads TGTGCCAGCTCACCACTCGGCGGGATTAGCACAGATACGCAGTATTTT. This codes for CASSPLGGISTDTQYF.

The J gene is TRBJ2-1, the V gene TRBV7-3; no firm D call. This CDR3 contains 14 residues. Germline V gives CDR1 SGHTA, CDR2 FQGTGA. The ends were cut back, 0 bases at V and 8 bases at J, with 11 bases in the middle. CDR3 loop: CASSLTGNLDEQFF. CDR3 sequence (DNA): TGTGCCAGCAGCTTAACGGGGAACCTGGATGAGCAGTTCTTC.

This chain connects TRBV9 to TRBJ2-1; TRBD2 matches 10 bases. With 0 bases clipped from V and 7 bases from J, the junction kept 7 bases outside the gene matches. Germline CDR1 and CDR2: SGDLS and YYNGEE. This CDR3 has 16 residues. The CDR3 coding sequence is TGTGCCAGCAGCGTAGCTACCAGGACTAGCGGAAATGAGCAGTTCTTC. This encodes CASSVATRTSGNEQFF.

CDR3 coding DNA: TGTGCCAGCAGCTTAGGTTCCAGCGGGGGGGCGAATGAGCAGTTCTTC. Protein: CASSLGSSGGANEQFF. V is TRBV7-2 and J is TRBJ2-1, with TRBD2 matching 10 bases. This CDR3 has 16 amino acids. V shed 1 base and J 7 bases; nucleotides not matched to a gene: 7. CDR1 and CDR2 (germline): SGHTA, FQGNSA.

The chain is built from TRBV7-6 and TRBJ1-2; 9 bases line up with TRBD1. CDR3 length: 15 residues. Trimming removed 1 base from V and 5 bases from J; junction bases left unmatched: 5. Germline V gene sequence: CDR1 SGHVS, CDR2 FNYEAQ. CDR3 sequence (DNA): TGTGCCAGCAGCTTAGGCGGGACAGGGATGTATGGCTACACCTTC. Its translation: CASSLGGTGMYGYTF.

This clone was seen a handful of times. The CDR3 loop reads CASSYLQGSAEQYF. CDR3 coding DNA: TGTGCCAGCAGTTACCTACAGGGATCGGCCGAGCAGTACTTC. The genes are TRBV6-5 and TRBJ2-7, with a possible D match to TRBD1 (6 bases). The CDR3 runs to 14 residues. The germline V gene encodes CDR1 MNHEY and CDR2 SVGAGI. V was pared by 2 bases and J by 6 bases, with 14 bases between.

The V call is TRBV19, the J call TRBJ1-5; no reliable D call. From germline, CDR1 is LNHDA and CDR2 SQIVND (reference sequence). V dropped 1 base and J dropped 6 bases, with 13 bases sitting between them. This CDR3 contains 15 residues. CDR3 in DNA: TGTGCCAGTAGTATAGGGACCGGGTCCGGTCAGCCCCAGCATTTT. It specifies CASSIGTGSGQPQHF.

The table lists this clone with a count of one. This sequence joins TRBV30 and TRBJ2-1; D perhaps matches TRBD1 (6 bases). This CDR3 comprises 11 residues. V shed 5 bases and J shed 7 bases, with 9 bases lying between them. CDR1 is GTSNPN, CDR2 SVGIG, per germline (reference sequence). The chain's CDR3 is CAWGRGNEQFF. CDR3 coding DNA: TGTGCCTGGGGCAGGGGAAATGAGCAGTTCTTC.

This clone turned up a few times. The CDR3, as DNA: TGTGCCAGCAGCCTTGCATACGAGCAGTACTTC. Its translation: CASSLAYEQYF. The chain joins TRBV11-2 to TRBJ2-7; D is undetermined. This CDR3 is built from 11 residues. Trimming removed 5 bases from V and 4 bases from J, with 6 bases in between. Germline V gene data show CDR1 as SGHAT and CDR2 as FQNNGV.

CDR3 region: CASSLEDYGYTF. The CDR3 bases are TGTGCCAGCTCACTGGAAGACTATGGCTACACCTTC. This chain joins TRBV18 and TRBJ1-2; D is undetermined. Trimming pared 4 bases from V and 3 bases from J, leaving 6 bases between. CDR1 is KGHSH and CDR2 is LQKENI in the germline V gene. The length of the CDR3 is 12 residues.

V is TRBV7-2 and J is TRBJ1-6, with D tentatively TRBD1 (5 bases). V shed 0 bases and J shed 7 bases, with 13 bases lying between them. This CDR3 is built from 16 residues. The V gene's germline CDR1 is SGHTA and CDR2 FQGNSA. Here the CDR3 DNA reads TGTGCCAGCAGCTTAGCATGGCAGGGCTCCAATTCACCCCTCCACTTT. Translated, it gives CASSLAWQGSNSPLHF.

The gene calls are TRBV24-1 and TRBJ2-1; D unclear. CDR3 length: 13 residues. V was trimmed by 4 bases and J by 9 bases, leaving 12 bases between them. CDR1 and CDR2 from the germline V gene are KGHDR and SFDVKD. The chain's CDR3 is CATSETGLAEQFF. The CDR3 nucleotides are TGTGCCACCAGTGAAACGGGCCTTGCTGAGCAGTTCTTC.

The chain combines TRBV24-1 with TRBJ1-5; D remains unclear. CDR1 is KGHDR and CDR2 is SFDVKD in the germline V gene. The CDR3 is 16 residues long. The ends were cut back, 4 bases at V and 6 bases at J, with 18 bases in the middle. CDR3 bases: TGTGCCACCAGTGACCCGGACGGAGGAATTGGTCAGCCCCAGCATTTT. The encoded protein is CATSDPDGGIGQPQHF.

This clone was recorded a few times. The V call is TRBV4-2, the J call TRBJ2-3; D gene unclear. The CDR3 runs to 14 residues. Trimming shortened V by 4 bases and J by 1 base, and 9 bases separated the two germline ends. The germline gives CDR1 LGHNA, CDR2 YNFKEQ. CDR3 coding DNA: TGTGCCAGCAGCCCCATTGAGGGCACAGATACGCAGTATTTT. Translation: CASSPIEGTDTQYF.

V usage is TRBV27 and J usage is TRBJ2-7; 7 bases fit TRBD1. This CDR3 has 13 residues. V lost 3 bases, J lost 4 bases, and 3 bases stayed unmatched. Germline V gives CDR1 MNHEY, CDR2 SMNVEV (reference sequence). The CDR3 loop reads CASSFSQGYEQYV. In DNA form, the CDR3 reads TGTGCCAGCAGTTTCTCACAGGGGTACGAGCAGTACGTC.

The gene calls are TRBV19 and TRBJ2-3, with TRBD1 matching 11 bases. The V and J ends lost 7 bases and 6 bases, in that order; junction bases with no gene match: 6. There are 14 residues in the CDR3. Germline CDR1 reads LNHDA; CDR2 reads SQIVND (reference sequence). Here the CDR3 DNA reads TGTGCCAGTAAAGGACAGGGGGCAGAGGATACGCAGTATTTT. Its translation: CASKGQGAEDTQYF.

V and J are TRBV7-3 and TRBJ1-1, with 7 bases aligning to TRBD1. The CDR3 runs to 15 residues. The V gene end was trimmed by 4 bases and the J gene end by 4 bases; junction bases not matched to a gene: 9. Per germline, CDR1 SGHTA and CDR2 FQGTGA. CDR3 in amino acids: CASSSRQGRVTEAFF. The DNA of the CDR3 is TGTGCCAGCAGCTCCCGACAGGGCAGGGTCACTGAAGCTTTCTTT.

This sequence joins TRBV15 and TRBJ1-3; D is unresolved. CDR3 length equals 17 residues. CDR1 and CDR2 (germline): LNHNV, YYDKDF (reference sequence). Trimming cost V 0 bases and J 1 base, with 13 bases left between them. As DNA, the CDR3 is TGTGCCACCAGCAGAGATCTTCCTGCCATTTCTGGAAACACCATATATTTT. The encoded protein is CATSRDLPAISGNTIYF.